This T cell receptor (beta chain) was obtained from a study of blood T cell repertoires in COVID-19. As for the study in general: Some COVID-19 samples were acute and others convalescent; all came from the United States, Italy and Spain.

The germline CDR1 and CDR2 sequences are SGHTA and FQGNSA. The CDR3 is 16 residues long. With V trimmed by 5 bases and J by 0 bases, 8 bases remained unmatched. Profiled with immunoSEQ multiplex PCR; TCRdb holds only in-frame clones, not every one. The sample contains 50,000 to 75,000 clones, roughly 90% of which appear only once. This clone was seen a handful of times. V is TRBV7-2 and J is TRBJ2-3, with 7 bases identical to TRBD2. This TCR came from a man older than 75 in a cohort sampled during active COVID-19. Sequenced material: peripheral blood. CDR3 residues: CASSAQLALSTDTQYF. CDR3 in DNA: TGTGCCAGCAGCGCCCAACTAGCGCTTAGCACAGATACGCAGTATTTT.